The sequence of this TCR beta chain was determined in a study of glioma-infiltrating T cells. Remarks on this clonotype: Its target is unknown.

Study results and limitations: Above-expected tissue-blood divergence occurred in all gliomas, most in low-grade ones. Very few CDR3 sequences were shared between tissue and blood.

The germline V gene has CDR1 MGHDK and CDR2 SYGVNS. Trimming left V 3 bases short and J 2 bases short, with 11 bases between. The CDR3 covers 15 residues. The iRepertoire nested amplicon-rescue multiplex PCR amplified TCR alpha and beta CDR3s from RNA. For one-step reverse transcription and amplification, 100-400 ng of tissue mRNA or PBMC total RNA was used. TCRdb called the multiplex PCR reads again in MiXCR, with one record for every CDR3 protein. The data contain some 99,000 distinct CDR3 sequences, 25% to 30% of them singletons. The sample consisted of glioma tissue, nonneoplastic brain tissue, or PBMCs (not recorded which). The J gene is TRBJ2-1, the V gene TRBV25-1; a weak D match, TRBD1 (6 bases). The receptor was isolated from a human donor with low-grade glioma or glioblastoma, undergoing nonglioma brain surgery, or in good health (not recorded which). The CDR3 region has the DNA TGTGCCAGCAGTGAGAGACAGGTACCCTACAATGAGCAGTTCTTC. Its translation: CASSERQVPYNEQFF.